Included here is one T cell receptor beta chain sequence, with context. The target of this receptor is not known. Qualities for individual bases were not recorded, and no much larger clone is one base off. The identical CDR3 is also encoded by other nucleotide sequences in the sample. The data stem from a study of OX40 agonist ivuxolimab in advanced cancers. General notes on the study: The costimulatory receptor OX40 (CD134) was targeted by ivuxolimab, a fully human IgG2 agonistic monoclonal antibody. Intravenous ivuxolimab was administered to patients every 2 weeks at six dose levels: 0.01, 0.1, 0.3, 1.5, 3 and 10 mg/kg. Of the roughly 53 patients in dose escalation, around 19 had hepatocellular carcinoma, some 15 had melanoma, 9 had renal cell carcinoma and 9 had head and neck cancer. A male proportion of around 83% and a mean age of 60 years, ranging from 23 to 79, were recorded for the dose-escalation cohort. Patients were allowed to have had prior anti-PD-1, anti-PD-L1 or anti-CTLA-4 therapy, and about 40% of the dose-escalation patients had been treated with checkpoint inhibitors. Three dose-escalation patients achieved partial responses, one with hepatocellular carcinoma and two with cutaneous melanoma. Peripheral TCRbeta sequencing aimed to test whether ivuxolimab altered TCR sequence diversity and caused clonal T-cell expansion. The paper describes the monotherapy dose-escalation part (N ≈ 52 patients) of the phase I trial of ivuxolimab. What the study reported, not specific to this receptor: The antigen specificity of the clonally expanded peripheral T cells was not determined. In partial responders in the 0.1-3.0 mg/kg groups, normalized peripheral clonal expansion was found to be among the lowest, especially among CD8+ T cells. Low levels of normalized T-cell clonal expansion were also seen in some patients who did not respond. After ivuxolimab, CD8+ T cells had more expanded clones than CD4+ T cells on average. At doses of 0.1 to 3.0 mg/kg, clonal expansion of both CD4+ and CD8+ T cells in blood was seen between baseline and week 6.

The trial excluded patients who had a history of autoimmune disease or were on systemic immunosuppression. In every dose cohort, peripheral blood was drawn for TCR sequencing at baseline, cycle 4 day 1, and cycle 7 day 1. Samples were obtained from an open-label, multicenter, first-in-human phase I dose-escalation trial of ivuxolimab. Adults with locally advanced or metastatic melanoma, renal cell carcinoma, hepatocellular carcinoma or head and neck squamous cell carcinoma were enrolled in the trial. Before TCR sequencing, CD4+ T cells and CD8+ T cells were sorted from peripheral blood as separate populations. Genomic DNA was isolated from the sorted cells so that the TCRbeta CDR3 region could be sequenced. The immunoSEQ Assay was used for sequencing of TCRbeta CDR3 regions. The table comes from immuneACCESS by way of TCRdb, which keeps in-frame sequences with V and J called. Part of the clones is missing from these tables; in studies checked, under half for an unresolved V gene and the rest for unknown reasons. This sample lists tens of thousands of clones; nearly 90% were detected once. The ten largest make up more than 0.25% of the sample.

Trimming removed 0 bases from V and 7 bases from J; the gene matches leave 4 bases unexplained. CDR1 is given as MNHEY and CDR2 as SVGAGI, both from the germline V gene. There are 16 amino acids in the CDR3, from cysteine to phenylalanine inclusive. CDR3 DNA is the only sequence kept; it has 48 bases, read in frame from the first base. This TCR derives from an adult with an advanced solid tumor such as melanoma, head and neck, liver or kidney cancer. The sequencing here drew on CD4+ or CD8+ T cells sorted from blood, taken in a trial of the OX40 agonist ivuxolimab. The chain is assembled from TRBV6-5 and TRBJ1-6; 9 central bases correspond to TRBD1. The nucleotide sequence reads as follows: TGTGCCAGCAGTTACTCCGAGGACAGGGGCAATTCACCCCTCCACTTT. It specifies CASSYSEDRGNSPLHF.